The 25 T cell receptor beta chains in this list originate from one sample, sequenced in a study of OX40 agonist ivuxolimab in advanced cancers. Using immunoSEQ multiplex PCR, the repertoire was profiled, and TCRdb retains in-frame clones only, with some absent. In the table there are roughly 67,000 clones, approximately 92% of which are singletons. The input for sequencing was CD4+ or CD8+ T cells sorted from blood, taken in a trial of the OX40 agonist ivuxolimab. These TCRs come from an adult with an advanced solid tumor such as melanoma, head and neck, liver or kidney cancer.

The rearrangement uses TRBV7-2 and TRBJ2-7; possibly TRBD2 for D (6 bases). Germline-derived CDR1 and CDR2 are SGHTA and FQGNSA. Deletions cut 5 bases from V and 0 bases from J, with 14 bases between. This CDR3 has 15 residues. CDR3 residues: CASSHGGFSSYEQYF. Written as DNA, the CDR3 is TGTGCCAGCAGCCACGGAGGGTTTAGCTCCTACGAGCAGTACTTC. Using reference TRBV7-2 and TRBJ2-7 for the parts outside the CDR3, the full variable domain is GAGVSQSPSNKVTEKGKDVELRCDPISGHTALYWYRQSLGQGLEFLIYFQGNSAPDKSGLPSDRFSAERTGGSVSTLTIQRTQQEDSAVYLCASSHGGFSSYEQYFGPGTRLTVT.

The chain joins TRBV4-1 to TRBJ2-3; no definite D call. The V gene's germline CDR1 is MGHRA and CDR2 YSYEKL. V lost 1 base and J lost 0, with 8 bases in between. This CDR3 contains 15 residues. In DNA, the CDR3 is TGCGCCAGCAGCCAAGTCGGGTCTAGCACAGATACGCAGTATTTT. This translates into CASSQVGSSTDTQYF.

The chain couples TRBV4-1 to TRBJ2-3; no reliable D call. The CDR3 is made up of 14 amino acids. The germline V gene encodes CDR1 MGHRA and CDR2 YSYEKL. V lost 1 base, J lost 3 bases, and 8 bases lay in between. DNA for the CDR3: TGCGCCAGCAGCCAAGTTGCTAGTACAGATACGCAGTATTTT. Its translation is CASSQVASTDTQYF.

The rearrangement links TRBV7-9 to TRBJ1-1; 8 bases agree with TRBD1. The CDR3 has 15 amino acids. The trim removed 5 bases at V and 7 bases at J, leaving 12 bases unmatched. CDR1 SEHNR and CDR2 FQNEAQ come from the germline V gene (reference sequence). In nucleotides, the CDR3 is TGTGCCAGCAGCCCGCCCACAGGGGGACAGGTTGAAGCTTTCTTT. This encodes CASSPPTGGQVEAFF.

The chain couples TRBV6-5 to TRBJ2-7; TRBD1 might be the D (6 bases). This CDR3 has 14 amino acids. CDR1 is MNHEY, CDR2 SVGAGI, per germline. V was cut by 1 base and J by 0 bases, with 7 bases left in between. CDR3 in DNA: TGTGCCAGCAGTTACTGGGACACCTCCTACGAGCAGTACTTC. Its translation: CASSYWDTSYEQYF.

The chain uses TRBV11-2 and TRBJ1-6, with D possibly matching TRBD1 (6 bases). The CDR3 totals 16 residues. Germline V gene lookup returns CDR1 SGHAT and CDR2 FQNNGV. The V and J ends lost 4 bases and 2 bases respectively, with 12 bases between them. CDR3 nucleotide sequence: TGTGCCAGCAGCTACACAGGGACTACCTATAATTCACCCCTCCACTTT. It codes for CASSYTGTTYNSPLHF.

The chain carries TRBV5-1 and TRBJ2-3; possibly TRBD2 for D (5 bases). This CDR3 has 17 amino acids. Germline V CDR1 and CDR2: SGHRS, YFSETQ. The V end was cut by 4 bases, the J end by 0 bases, with 18 bases between. The CDR3 DNA follows: TGCGCCAGCAGCCCCTTTTGGGGAGATTCTAGCACAGATACGCAGTATTTT. It specifies CASSPFWGDSSTDTQYF.

The V call is TRBV7-2, the J call TRBJ2-5; TRBD2 matches 7 bases. CDR1 and CDR2 from the germline V gene are SGHTA and FQGNSA. This CDR3 has 20 residues. V trimming: 0 bases; J trimming: 0 bases; junction bases outside the gene matches: 16. The DNA of the CDR3 is TGTGCCAGCAGCTTAGCCTGGGGAACTAGCGCGCGCCCGTACCAAGAGACCCAGTACTTC. Amino acid sequence: CASSLAWGTSARPYQETQYF.

The J gene is TRBJ1-5, the V gene TRBV30; 7 bases match TRBD1. CDR1 and CDR2 (germline): GTSNPN, SVGIG (reference sequence). CDR3 size: 15 residues. The V and J ends lost 2 bases and 4 bases, in that order; junction bases with no gene match: 8. CDR3 sequence (DNA): TGTGCCTGGAGTCAGGGGGGCGTATTAAATCAGCCCCAGCATTTT. This encodes CAWSQGGVLNQPQHF.

The chain couples TRBV5-5 to TRBJ2-5, with D hard to call. Germline CDR1 and CDR2: SGHKS and YYEKEE (reference sequence). The CDR3 totals 13 residues. The V end was cut by 2 bases, the J end by 2 bases, with 7 bases between. The CDR3, as DNA: TGTGCCAGCAGCTTAGGGTGGCAAGAGACCCAGTACTTC. It yields the protein CASSLGWQETQYF.

This chain links TRBV11-2 with TRBJ1-1; weak D call: TRBD1 (5 bases). The V gene lost 5 bases and the J gene lost 6 bases, with 10 bases spanning the gap. CDR1 is SGHAT and CDR2 is FQNNGV in the germline V gene. This CDR3 has 12 amino acids. CDR3 protein: CASSPGGAEAFF. In DNA form, the CDR3 reads TGTGCCAGCAGCCCCGGGGGGGCTGAAGCTTTCTTT.

V usage is TRBV5-6 and J usage is TRBJ1-1; 7 nucleotides agree with TRBD1. There are 14 residues in the CDR3. Germline CDR1 and CDR2: SGHDT and YYEEEE. V gave up 3 bases and J gave up 0 bases; unmatched junction bases: 2. The CDR3 spells CASSSGQLNTEAFF. As DNA, the CDR3 is TGTGCCAGCAGCTCGGGACAGTTGAACACTGAAGCTTTCTTT. Drawing the rest from reference TRBV5-6 and TRBJ1-1, the complete variable domain is DAGVTQSPTHLIKTRGQQVTLRCSPKSGHDTVSWYQQALGQGPQFIFQYYEEEERQRGNFPDRFSGHQFPNYSSELNVNALLLGDSALYLCASSSGQLNTEAFFGQGTRLTVV.

The chain carries TRBV9 and TRBJ2-6; possible D gene TRBD1, 5 bases. Trimming took 4 bases from V and 0 from J, leaving 11 bases between them. Germline loops: CDR1 SGDLS, CDR2 YYNGEE. CDR3 size: 16 residues. The CDR3 is CASSPTTVSGANVLTF. The CDR3 DNA is TGTGCCAGCAGCCCGACGACAGTCTCTGGGGCCAACGTCCTGACTTTC.

This chain uses TRBV7-9 with TRBJ1-1; weak D call: TRBD1 (5 bases). This CDR3 region has 15 residues. Germline V gives CDR1 SEHNR, CDR2 FQNEAQ (reference sequence). Trimming pared 5 bases from V and 11 bases from J, leaving 24 bases between. The CDR3 protein is CASSRAGGLQWRAFF. The CDR3 DNA reads TGTGCCAGCAGCCGGGCGGGGGGACTGCAATGGAGGGCTTTCTTT.

The rearrangement joins TRBV11-2 to TRBJ1-5; TRBD1 matches 8 bases. In germline, CDR1 is SGHAT, CDR2 FQNNGV. V shed 5 bases and J 7 bases; nucleotides not matched to a gene: 16. The CDR3 extends over 17 amino acids. CDR3 loop: CASSMSVGQGLNQPQHF. CDR3 sequence (DNA): TGTGCCAGCAGCATGAGCGTAGGACAGGGACTTAACCAGCCCCAGCATTTT.

The V gene is TRBV2, the J gene TRBJ2-3; TRBD1 agrees at 7 bases. The CDR3 sequence is 16 residues long. Germline V gives CDR1 SNHLY, CDR2 FYNNEI. V lost 7 bases and J lost 4; bases outside the gene matches: 14. This chain's CDR3 is CASIKGGIEAPDTQYF. CDR3 DNA: TGTGCCAGCATCAAAGGGGGCATCGAGGCACCAGATACGCAGTATTTT.

This clone was observed a handful of times. The CDR3 DNA follows: TGTGCCAGCAGTGGACAGGGTTTCAACTATGGCTACACCTTC. Residues: CASSGQGFNYGYTF. This chain uses TRBV2 with TRBJ1-2; 7 bases agree with TRBD1. CDR1 is SNHLY and CDR2 is FYNNEI in the germline V gene. The trim removed 4 bases at V and 2 bases at J, leaving 4 bases unmatched. The CDR3 consists of 14 residues.

V usage is TRBV6-1 and J usage is TRBJ2-5; D is perhaps TRBD2 (5 bases). The V gene lost 7 bases and the J gene lost 5 bases, with 11 bases spanning the gap. The germline V gene has CDR1 MNHNS and CDR2 SASEGT. The CDR3 totals 12 residues. CDR3 loop: CASNLSGETQYF. The CDR3 bases are TGTGCCAGCAACCTATCGGGGGAGACCCAGTACTTC.

The chain is built from TRBV5-6 and TRBJ1-6; D may be TRBD1 (6 bases). Germline CDR1 reads SGHDT; CDR2 reads YYEEEE. This CDR3 has 15 amino acids. V lost 4 bases and J lost 9, with 17 bases in between. The CDR3 sequence is CASSPPPGGGSPLHF. In nucleotides, the CDR3 is TGTGCCAGCAGCCCCCCCCCGGGGGGCGGTTCACCCCTCCACTTT. The variable domain in full, completed from reference TRBV5-6 and TRBJ1-6, reads DAGVTQSPTHLIKTRGQQVTLRCSPKSGHDTVSWYQQALGQGPQFIFQYYEEEERQRGNFPDRFSGHQFPNYSSELNVNALLLGDSALYLCASSPPPGGGSPLHFGNGTRLTVT.

V and J are TRBV11-3 and TRBJ2-1; D ambiguous. V shed 5 bases and J shed 3 bases, with 17 bases lying between them. CDR1 and CDR2 (germline): SGHNT, YENEEA. This CDR3 has 16 residues. The CDR3 DNA reads as TGTGCCAGCAGCACAAACTCCGACGCGGACTACAATGAGCAGTTCTTC. Translation gives CASSTNSDADYNEQFF.

The chain combines TRBV5-1 with TRBJ2-7; D is unresolved. The CDR3 is 14 amino acids. Looked up from germline, CDR1 is SGHRS and CDR2 is YFSETQ. V lost 3 bases and J lost 0, with 10 bases in between. The CDR3 coding sequence is TGCGCCAGCAGCTCTTACGGGTTCTCCTACGAGCAGTACTTC. Amino acid sequence: CASSSYGFSYEQYF.

The chain recombines TRBV19 with TRBJ2-7, with TRBD1 matching over 8 bases. In germline, CDR1 is LNHDA, CDR2 SQIVND (reference sequence). The ends lost 2 bases at V and 0 bases at J; junction bases unmatched: 3. The CDR3 has 15 residues. CDR3 nucleotide sequence: TGTGCCAGTAGTATACGGGACAGGTTCTCCTACGAGCAGTACTTC. Amino acid sequence: CASSIRDRFSYEQYF. The full variable domain, completed using reference TRBV19 and TRBJ2-7, is DGGITQSPKYLFRKEGQNVTLSCEQNLNHDAMYWYRQDPGQGLRLIYYSQIVNDFQKGDIAEGYSVSREKKESFPLTVTSAQKNPTAFYLCASSIRDRFSYEQYFGPGTRLTVT.

The chain is built from TRBV29-1 and TRBJ2-7; TRBD2 matches 7 bases. The J segment lost 1 base and the V segment lost 7 bases, leaving 7 bases of the junction unmatched. This CDR3 is 13 amino acids long. Germline lookup yields CDR1 SQVTM and CDR2 ANQGSEA. For the CDR3, the DNA is TGCAGCGCGGGGGGTGGGGCTTCCTACGAGCAGTACTTC. It yields the protein CSAGGGASYEQYF.

The gene calls are TRBV9 and TRBJ1-6; 7 nucleotides agree with TRBD1. CDR1 SGDLS and CDR2 YYNGEE come from the germline V gene. V lost 0 bases, J lost 7 bases, and 10 bases stayed unmatched. The CDR3 runs 17 residues. CDR3 residues: CASSVGQGVQRNSPLHF. The DNA for the CDR3 is TGTGCCAGCAGCGTAGGGCAGGGGGTCCAAAGGAATTCACCCCTCCACTTT.

The chain recombines TRBV7-9 with TRBJ2-7, with 9 bases identical to TRBD2. CDR3 length: 16 residues. V was pared by 3 bases and J by 5 bases, with 11 bases of the junction left unmatched. Germline V gives CDR1 SEHNR, CDR2 FQNEAQ (reference sequence). As DNA, the CDR3 is TGTGCCAGCAGCTTGGGTAGCGGGGGAGTACGGAACGAGCAGTACTTC. Amino acids: CASSLGSGGVRNEQYF. Full variable domain (missing parts from reference TRBV7-9 and TRBJ2-7): DTGVSQNPRHKITKRGQNVTFRCDPISEHNRLYWYRQTLGQGPEFLTYFQNEAQLEKSRLLSDRFSAERPKGSFSTLEIQRTEQGDSAMYLCASSLGSGGVRNEQYFGPGTRLTVT.